This TCR beta chain was identified in a study of T-cell reconstitution after alpha-beta-depleted transplantation in children. During its preparation, the TCRbeta library received unique molecular identifiers. A single record per CDR3 protein comes from TCRdb applying MiXCR to the PCR reads. The repertoire holds about 120,000 distinct CDR3 sequences, with 23% as singletons. The V and J ends lost 2 bases and 3 bases respectively, with 13 bases between them. CDR1 is DFQATT and CDR2 is SNEGSKA in the germline V gene (reference sequence). The length of the CDR3 is 14 residues. This clonotype was picked up many times. Its specificity is unknown. General observations from the study: Reported findings indicate that, about two months after transplant, alpha-beta T cells came from several hundred expanded clones, which were derived from non-depleted graft cells. Newly produced T cells mostly accounted for T-cell counts and diversity one year post-transplant. From surviving recipient T cells and thymic progenitors came the high day-60 TCRbeta diversity observed in some patients.

Material: PBMCs, mostly from graft donor cells, obtained 180 days after TCRalphabeta/CD19-depleted stem cell transplant. The V and J genes are TRBV20-1 and TRBJ2-5; D might be TRBD1 or TRBD2, each matching 6 bases. This receptor was taken from a male patient between 2 and 10 years old who had a stem cell transplant for chronic granulomatous disease, so the T cells may come from the graft donor. The CDR3 spells CSARPWGAKETQYF. CDR3 nucleotide sequence: TGCAGTGCTAGACCCTGGGGGGCCAAAGAGACCCAGTACTTC.